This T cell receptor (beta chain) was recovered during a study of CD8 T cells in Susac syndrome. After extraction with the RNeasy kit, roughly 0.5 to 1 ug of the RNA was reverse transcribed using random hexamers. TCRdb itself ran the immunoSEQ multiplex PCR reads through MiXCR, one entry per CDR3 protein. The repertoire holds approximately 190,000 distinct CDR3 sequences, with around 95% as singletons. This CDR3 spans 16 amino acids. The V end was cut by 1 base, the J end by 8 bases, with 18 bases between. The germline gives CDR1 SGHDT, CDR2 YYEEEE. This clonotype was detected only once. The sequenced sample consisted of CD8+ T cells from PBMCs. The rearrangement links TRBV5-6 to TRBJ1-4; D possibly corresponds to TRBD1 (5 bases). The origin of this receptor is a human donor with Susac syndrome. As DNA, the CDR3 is TGTGCCAGCAGCTTGTTCCCCTCAGGGAATAACGAAAAACTGTTTTTT. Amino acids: CASSLFPSGNNEKLFF.